The T cell receptor beta chain described here comes from a study of T cell changes during pregnancy in multiple sclerosis (dated by TCRdb to the late 2010s). About the study as a whole: Changes in the T cell repertoire over the course of pregnancy were examined in this study in women with multiple sclerosis.

V is reduced by 3 bases and J by 4 bases, leaving a spacing of 15 bases between them. From the germline V gene (reference sequence), CDR1 is LNHDA and CDR2 is SQIVND. Spanning cysteine to phenylalanine, the CDR3 consists of 15 amino acids. The only DNA kept is the CDR3, 45 bases in frame from the first base. As to this clone: Its antigen is still unknown. Base qualities are not provided; no much larger clone lies one nucleotide away.

The library was built by means of the immunoSEQ multiplex PCR assay. TCRdb stores this immuneACCESS table with in-frame sequences only. Part of the clones is absent; in the studies checked, under half of the shortfall reflects unresolved V genes, and no reason is known for the rest. Recorded for this sample are about 47,000 clones; 80% to 90% of them occurred a single time. The top ten hold 8.3% of the sample. The rearranged chain carries TRBV19 and TRBJ1-1; D gene: possibly TRBD1, on 5 matching bases. The receptor comes from a female donor with multiple sclerosis, enrolled in a pregnancy study. This sample comprised CD8+ T cells from peripheral blood mononuclear cells, obtained in the second trimester of pregnancy. The CDR3: CASSILEGKGTEAFF. The nucleotides read TGTGCCAGTAGTATTTTGGAGGGGAAGGGCACTGAAGCTTTCTTT.